One and the same sample provided the 24 T cell receptor beta chains below, sequenced in a study of molecular identifiers for immune sequencing clone quantification. TCRdb used MiXCR to reprocess the PCR reads, holding one entry per CDR3 protein. The repertoire includes 50,000 to 65,000 distinct CDR3 sequences, about 23% of them detected once, and 1.5% to 2% sits in the top ten. Sample: naive CD8+ T cells from blood, with Jurkat cell RNA spiked in. As for subset: FACS-sorted CD8+CD4-CCR7+CD45RA+ naive T cells. The receptors come from a human donor in good health. Some libraries in this study had Jurkat cell RNA spiked in.

This clonotype was picked up many times. The chain uses TRBV5-5 and TRBJ2-2; D is undetermined. V was trimmed by 0 bases and J by 6 bases, leaving 12 bases between them. The germline gives CDR1 SGHKS, CDR2 YYEKEE (reference sequence). The CDR3 is 15 residues long. The CDR3 protein is CASSLETPESGELFF. The CDR3 DNA sequence: TGTGCCAGCAGCTTGGAGACCCCAGAGTCCGGGGAGCTGTTTTTT.

About this clonotype: A read error may explain this, as a much larger clone is one base away. J is TRBJ2-3 and V is TRBV5-6; D gene uncertain. There are 13 residues in the CDR3. The V gene's germline CDR1 is SGHDT and CDR2 YYEEEE. V was pared by 4 bases and J by 2 bases, with 8 bases between. As DNA, the CDR3 is TGTGCCAGCAGCGTGTCGGACACAGATACGCAGTATTTT. Translating it yields CASSVSDTDTQYF.

This clonotype was counted ten times or more. The rearrangement links TRBV4-3 to TRBJ2-3; D gene unclear. This CDR3 spans 17 amino acids. Germline-derived CDR1 and CDR2 are LGHNA and YSLEER. Trimming cost V 0 bases and J 2 bases, with 15 bases left between them. The CDR3 sequence is CASSQDLAGIPTDTQYF. The CDR3, as DNA: TGCGCCAGCAGCCAAGATTTGGCAGGAATACCCACAGATACGCAGTATTTT.

The rearrangement joins TRBV5-1 to TRBJ1-1; D might be TRBD1 (6 bases). The CDR3 has 16 amino acids. The germline gives CDR1 SGHRS, CDR2 YFSETQ. Trimming shortened V by 4 bases and J by 0 bases, and 16 bases separated the two germline ends. CDR3: CASSGPRTVLNTEAFF. The DNA of the CDR3 is TGCGCCAGCAGCGGGCCCCGGACAGTGCTGAACACTGAAGCTTTCTTT.

This clonotype was observed a handful of times. A much larger clone differs by one base, so this may be a read error. The chain couples TRBV6-5 to TRBJ2-7; D is undetermined. The CDR3 has 11 residues. Germline lookup yields CDR1 MNHEY and CDR2 SVGAGI. V lost 6 bases and J 1 base, leaving 4 bases between the germline ends. CDR3 sequence: CASRTSYEQYF. The CDR3 DNA is TGTGCCAGCAGGACTTCCTACGAGCAGTACTTC.

This clonotype was recorded only once. This may be a read error, as it is one base from a much larger clone. Since the CDR3 does not end with the conserved phenylalanine or tryptophan, this likely comes from a read error. The chain employs TRBV5-4 and TRBJ2-7; D might be TRBD1 (5 bases). CDR1 and CDR2 (germline): SGHNT, YYREEE (reference sequence). V was cut by 5 bases and J by 2 bases, with 14 bases left in between. The CDR3 runs 14 residues. In nucleotides, the CDR3 is TGTGCCAGCAGAAACAGGCACGAAACCTACGAGCAGTACTCC. Translated: CASRNRHETYEQYS.

The genes are TRBV5-5 and TRBJ2-7; unclear D gene. Trimming cost V 2 bases and J 5 bases, with 8 bases left between them. From germline, CDR1 is SGHKS and CDR2 YYEKEE (reference sequence). This CDR3 spans 12 amino acids. CDR3 sequence reads: CASSFTGHEQYF. The CDR3 DNA is TGTGCCAGCAGCTTTACGGGCCACGAGCAGTACTTC.

This clonotype occurred many times. The chain carries TRBV5-1 and TRBJ2-3; TRBD2 matches 7 bases. The junction had 19 bases not matched to a gene; V was cut back by 4 bases and J by 2 bases. Germline values: CDR1 SGHRS, CDR2 YFSETQ. The CDR3 covers 19 residues. CDR3 loop: CASSGPRDYQPSPTDTQYF. CDR3 DNA: TGCGCCAGCAGCGGGCCCCGGGACTACCAACCCTCCCCCACAGATACGCAGTATTTT.

This clonotype was detected many times. This chain connects TRBV13 to TRBJ1-5, with D maybe TRBD1 (6 bases). With 5 bases removed from V and 4 bases from J, the gap between germline ends came to 12 bases. The CDR3 extends over 14 amino acids. CDR1 is PRHDT, CDR2 FYEKMQ, per germline (reference sequence). CDR3 sequence reads: CASSAGQINQPQHF. In nucleotides, the CDR3 is TGTGCCAGCAGCGCCGGACAGATTAATCAGCCCCAGCATTTT.

This clonotype was detected only once. This rearrangement joins TRBV7-2 to TRBJ2-3; no reliable D call. The CDR3 extends over 15 amino acids. Germline CDR1 reads SGHTA; CDR2 reads FQGNSA. V dropped 1 base and J dropped 10 bases, with 18 bases sitting between them. CDR3 protein: CASSLVAAQVDPQYF. As DNA, the CDR3 is TGTGCCAGCAGCTTAGTCGCGGCCCAAGTCGATCCGCAGTATTTT.

This rearrangement joins TRBV7-9 to TRBJ2-4, with 8 bases fitting TRBD1. The J segment lost 7 bases and the V segment lost 8 bases, leaving 13 bases of the junction unmatched. The CDR3 contains 15 residues. CDR1 SEHNR and CDR2 FQNEAQ come from the germline V gene (reference sequence). CDR3 nucleotide sequence: TGTGCCAGCGGACAGGGCGTTTCAGACATTAACATTCAGTACTTC. This gives the protein CASGQGVSDINIQYF.

To note about this clonotype: This may come from a read error, since a much larger clone is one base off. The chain joins TRBV7-9 to TRBJ2-7; 7 bases are a match to TRBD1. Germline loops: CDR1 SEHNR, CDR2 FQNEAQ (reference sequence). This CDR3 contains 17 residues. The CDR3 nucleotides read TGTACCAGCAGCTTATCCCCTGGACAGGTAGTTATGGACGAGCAGTACTTC. Its protein is CTSSLSPGQVVMDEQYF.

Concerning this clonotype itself: Germline is not matched at one junction end, which may reflect a read error. The V and J genes are TRBV4-1 and TRBJ1-2; 9 nucleotides agree with TRBD1. CDR1 is MGHRA, CDR2 YSYEKL, per germline. The CDR3 loop spans 15 amino acids. The CDR3 is CARSQETGGRYGYTF. The CDR3 nucleotides read TGCGCCCGCAGCCAAGAAACAGGGGGCCGGTATGGCTACACCTTC.

This clonotype was counted at least ten times. The chain has TRBV20-1 and TRBJ2-7, with TRBD1 matching 7 bases. The V segment lost 5 bases and the J segment 1 base; nucleotides outside the gene matches: 5. This CDR3 is built from 13 residues. Germline CDR1 reads DFQATT; CDR2 reads SNEGSKA (reference sequence). CDR3 in amino acids: CSAPGQDSYEQYF. The CDR3 coding sequence is TGCAGTGCTCCCGGACAGGATTCCTACGAGCAGTACTTC.

In its sample, this clonotype was seen many times. The V and J genes are TRBV6-5 and TRBJ2-7; maybe TRBD1 (5 bases). Germline CDR1 and CDR2: MNHEY and SVGAGI. The CDR3 extends over 13 amino acids. Trimming pared 4 bases from V and 2 bases from J, leaving 9 bases between. The DNA of the CDR3 is TGTGCCAGCAGTTTACAAGGGGCCTACGAGCAGTACTTC. Its protein product is CASSLQGAYEQYF.

V and J are TRBV3-1 and TRBJ2-1, with D tentatively TRBD2 (6 bases). Germline CDR1 is LGHDT and CDR2 is YNNKEL (reference sequence). CDR3 length: 17 residues. V lost 3 bases and J 3 bases, leaving 18 bases between the germline ends. This CDR3 reads CASSQAVFREVYNEQFF. The CDR3 nucleotides are TGTGCCAGCAGCCAGGCGGTGTTCAGGGAGGTCTACAATGAGCAGTTCTTC.

Notes on this clonotype: A much larger clone differs by one base, so this may be a read error. This sequence joins TRBV20-1 and TRBJ1-1, with unresolved D. The CDR3 contains 18 residues. Trimming left V 0 bases short and J 0 bases short, with 20 bases between. Germline assignment: CDR1 DFQATT and CDR2 SNEGSKA (reference sequence). The CDR3 sequence: CSARDAEVAQLMNTEAFF. CDR3 DNA: TGCAGTGCTAGAGATGCGGAGGTGGCACAACTCATGAACACTGAAGCTTTCTTT.

This clonotype was seen repeatedly, ten times or more. The gene calls are TRBV6-2 or TRBV6-3 and TRBJ2-3; 9 nucleotides line up with TRBD1. The V gene end was trimmed by 0 bases and the J gene end by 2 bases; junction bases not matched to a gene: 6. This CDR3 is built from 17 residues. Germline CDR1 is MNHEY and CDR2 is SVGEGT. CDR3 nucleotide sequence: TGTGCCAGCAGTTACTCCTCCGGGACAGGGTACACAGATACGCAGTATTTT. Its protein product is CASSYSSGTGYTDTQYF.

This clonotype came up many times. The V call is TRBV30, the J call TRBJ2-2; D is uncertain. V was clipped by 4 bases and J by 6 bases, with 6 bases between them. Germline CDR1 reads GTSNPN; CDR2 reads SVGIG (reference sequence). The CDR3 loop spans 11 amino acids. CDR3 sequence (DNA): TGTGCCTGGAAGTGGTCCGGGGAGCTGTTTTTT. As protein: CAWKWSGELFF. Full variable domain (outside the CDR3, taken from reference TRBV30 and TRBJ2-2): SQTIHQWPATLVQPVGSPLSLECTVEGTSNPNLYWYRQAAGRGLQLLFYSVGIGQISSEVPQNLSASRPQDRQFILSSKKLLLSDSGFYLCAWKWSGELFFGEGSRLTVL.

This clonotype was seen many times. The rearrangement joins TRBV20-1 to TRBJ2-5, with TRBD2 matching 11 bases. The V gene's germline CDR1 is DFQATT and CDR2 SNEGSKA (reference sequence). The CDR3 has 14 residues. Losses at the gene ends were 6 bases for V and 0 bases for J; bases not matched to a gene: 3. The CDR3 DNA reads as TGCAGTGCCAGGACTAGCGGGTACCAAGAGACCCAGTACTTC. It encodes CSARTSGYQETQYF.

Worth noting for this clonotype: A much bigger clone sits one base away, suggesting this may be a read error. The chain employs TRBV7-2 and TRBJ2-3; 8 bases agree with TRBD2. The length of the CDR3 is 13 residues. With 6 bases clipped from V and 8 bases from J, the junction kept 7 bases outside the gene matches. The germline V gene encodes CDR1 SGHTA and CDR2 FQGNSA. The CDR3 region is CASSTSGGGTQYF. CDR3 bases: TGTGCCAGCAGTACTAGCGGCGGGGGTACGCAGTATTTT.

This clonotype was detected a few times. The CDR3 nucleotides read TGTGCCAGCAGACACCAGGGTGGGGGTCCAGATACGCAGTATTTT. Translation gives CASRHQGGGPDTQYF. The rearrangement links TRBV6-2 or TRBV6-3 to TRBJ2-3; possibly TRBD1 or TRBD2 for D (5 bases each). Germline V lookup: CDR1 MNHEY, CDR2 SVGEGT. CDR3 length: 15 residues. V lost 6 bases, J lost 4 bases, and 17 bases lay in between.

Comment on this clonotype: A much larger clone differs by one base, so this may be a read error. The chain employs TRBV27 and TRBJ2-3; D assignment may be TRBD1 or TRBD2 (5 bases each). Per the germline V gene, CDR1 is MNHEY and CDR2 is SMNVEV (reference sequence). The germline V and J ends were trimmed by 5 bases and 4 bases, with 16 bases remaining between them. The CDR3 has 15 residues. Written as DNA, the CDR3 is TGTGCCAGCAGTACCGGGCCAGGGAGCCCAGATACGCAGTATTTT. Amino acids: CASSTGPGSPDTQYF.

Of note for this clonotype: No conserved phenylalanine or tryptophan is present at the end of the CDR3, so a read error is the likely explanation. The rearrangement links TRBV4-1 to TRBJ2-7; 10 bases match TRBD1. The CDR3 is 13 amino acids. V lost 6 bases and J lost 2; bases outside the gene matches: 1. The V gene's germline CDR1 is MGHRA and CDR2 YSYEKL. DNA of the CDR3: TGCGCCAGCAGAGGACAGGGGGCCTACGAGCAGTACTAC. Its protein is CASRGQGAYEQYY.